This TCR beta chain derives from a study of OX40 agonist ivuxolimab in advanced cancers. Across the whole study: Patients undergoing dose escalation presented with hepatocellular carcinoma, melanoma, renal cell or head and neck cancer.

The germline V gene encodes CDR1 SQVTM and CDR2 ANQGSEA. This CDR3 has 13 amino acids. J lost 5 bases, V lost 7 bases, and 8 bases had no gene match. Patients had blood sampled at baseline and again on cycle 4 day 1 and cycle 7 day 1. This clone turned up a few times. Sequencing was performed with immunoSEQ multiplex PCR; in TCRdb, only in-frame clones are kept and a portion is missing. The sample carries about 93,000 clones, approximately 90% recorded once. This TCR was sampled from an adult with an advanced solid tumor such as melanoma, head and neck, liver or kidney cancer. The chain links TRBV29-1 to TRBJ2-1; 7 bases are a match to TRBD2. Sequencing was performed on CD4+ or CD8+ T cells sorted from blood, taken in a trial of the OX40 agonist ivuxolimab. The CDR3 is CSAASGTDNEQFF. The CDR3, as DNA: TGCAGCGCAGCTAGCGGCACCGACAATGAGCAGTTCTTC.